A selection of T cell receptor beta chains follows, all from one sample in a study of cytotoxic CD8 clonotypes in ibrutinib-treated CLL. Sequencing used immunoSEQ multiplex PCR; TCRdb keeps in-frame clones, though not all of them. The data show roughly 300,000 clones, about 72% seen once. The sample consisted of PBMCs, taken at disease progression, from a patient treated with ibrutinib. All receptors come from a human donor with chronic lymphocytic leukemia. CDR3s include the opening cysteine and the closing phenylalanine or tryptophan. D genes are given only for firm matches. Clone size appears in some rows only: once, few, many, or a class for an expanded clone.

d_gene	len	v_gene	abundance	j_gene	CDR3aa	CDR3nt
.	13	TRBV29-1	.	TRBJ2-7	CSVEGRAPYEQYF	TGCAGCGTTGAAGGCAGGGCCCCCTACGAGCAGTACTTC
TRBD1	15	TRBV4-2	few	TRBJ2-7	CASSQAGGQGSEQYF	TGTGCCAGCAGCCAAGCAGGGGGACAGGGAAGCGAGCAGTACTTC
.	17	TRBV5-1	.	TRBJ2-1	CASSLYPQGSSYNEQFF	TGCGCCAGCAGCTTGTACCCGCAGGGGTCCTCCTACAATGAGCAGTTCTTC
.	15	TRBV10-3	.	TRBJ2-1	CAISESTSRSGEQFF	TGTGCCATCAGTGAGTCGACGAGCAGGTCAGGTGAGCAGTTCTTC
.	15	TRBV4-1	.	TRBJ2-2	CASSLEAGNTGELFF	TGCGCCAGCAGCCTGGAGGCGGGGAACACCGGGGAGCTGTTTTTT
TRBD1	14	TRBV18	.	TRBJ2-7	CASSPPGQGEEQYF	TGTGCCAGCTCACCACCGGGACAGGGGGAAGAGCAGTACTTC
.	15	TRBV18	.	TRBJ1-3	CASSPGGSSGNTIYF	TGTGCCAGCTCACCGGGAGGATCCTCTGGAAACACCATATATTTT
TRBD1	15	TRBV5-1	.	TRBJ2-5	CASSTDRDRREAQYF	TGCGCCAGCAGCACCGACAGGGACCGAAGAGAGGCCCAGTACTTC
.	13	TRBV29-1	once	TRBJ2-5	CSVAGGRRETQYF	TGCAGCGTTGCTGGGGGGCGACGGGAGACCCAGTACTTC
.	11	TRBV2	.	TRBJ2-5	CASTGVETQYF	TGTGCCAGCACGGGCGTGGAGACCCAGTACTTC
TRBD2	14	TRBV30	.	TRBJ2-5	CAWSVREVQETQYF	TGTGCCTGGAGTGTGCGGGAGGTCCAAGAGACCCAGTACTTC
.	15	TRBV19	.	TRBJ1-5	CASSTWDGSNQPQHF	TGTGCCAGTAGTACTTGGGACGGTAGCAATCAGCCCCAGCATTTT
TRBD2	17	TRBV5-6	once	TRBJ2-2	CASSPTILTSGSGELFF	TGTGCCAGCAGTCCTACCATCCTGACTAGCGGGAGTGGGGAGCTGTTTTTT
TRBD2	18	TRBV4-3	.	TRBJ2-7	CASSQGTGMGLPSYEQYF	TGCGCCAGCAGCCAAGGGACGGGAATGGGACTACCGTCCTACGAGCAGTACTTC
.	17	TRBV18	once	TRBJ1-5	CASSPPEGSPNRQPQHF	TGTGCCAGCTCACCACCGGAGGGGAGCCCCAATCGGCAGCCCCAGCATTTT
.	15	TRBV9	.	TRBJ1-1	CASSPNWAPGTEAFF	TGTGCCAGCAGTCCCAACTGGGCTCCCGGCACTGAAGCTTTCTTT
.	15	TRBV7-9	.	TRBJ1-2	CASSLVAGSGYGYTF	TGTGCCAGCAGCTTAGTGGCAGGGTCCGGCTATGGCTACACCTTC
.	12	TRBV18	few	TRBJ2-2	CASSPDTGELFF	TGTGCCAGCTCACCAGACACCGGGGAGCTGTTTTTT
TRBD1	16	TRBV19	.	TRBJ2-3	CASRRYTGVATDTQYF	TGTGCCAGTAGACGTTACACAGGGGTGGCAACAGATACGCAGTATTTT
.	12	TRBV15	.	TRBJ2-7	CATSAGLYEQYF	TGTGCCACCAGCGCCGGTCTGTACGAGCAGTACTTC
.	13	TRBV7-8	few	TRBJ1-2	CASSRAPNYGYTF	TGTGCCAGCAGCCGCGCGCCTAACTATGGCTACACCTTC
.	14	TRBV27	few	TRBJ2-3	CASSGDPYTDTQYF	TGTGCCAGCAGTGGGGATCCCTACACAGATACGCAGTATTTT
.	15	TRBV19	.	TRBJ2-1	CASSIQTVLYNEQFF	TGTGCCAGTAGTATACAAACGGTCCTATACAATGAGCAGTTCTTC
.	14	TRBV7-9	.	TRBJ2-7	CASSLRTASYEQYF	TGTGCCAGCAGCTTAAGGACCGCAAGCTACGAGCAGTACTTC
.	13	TRBV6-5	.	TRBJ1-5	CASSPWDGQPQHF	TGTGCCAGCAGTCCCTGGGACGGCCAGCCCCAGCATTTT
.	14	TRBV5-4	.	TRBJ2-3	CASSLDTSTDTQYF	TGTGCCAGCAGCTTGGATACTAGCACAGATACGCAGTATTTT
.	12	TRBV29-1	.	TRBJ1-2	CSVDRQHYGYTF	TGCAGCGTTGATCGTCAGCACTATGGCTACACCTTC
TRBD1	13	TRBV6-5	few	TRBJ1-5	CASRYTGGSDLHF	TGTGCCAGCAGGTATACAGGGGGGAGTGACCTCCATTTT
.	14	TRBV28	.	TRBJ1-5	CASSFRGAGVAQHF	TGTGCCAGCAGTTTCAGGGGAGCCGGAGTGGCCCAGCATTTT
.	13	TRBV9	.	TRBJ1-2	CASSVGRSDGYTF	TGTGCCAGCAGCGTAGGCAGGTCCGATGGCTACACCTTC
TRBD1	14	TRBV19	.	TRBJ2-7	CASSIGTGPYEQYF	TGTGCCAGTAGTATAGGGACAGGGCCCTACGAGCAGTACTTC
.	13	TRBV28	.	TRBJ2-1	CASSTGFLDEQFF	TGTGCCAGCAGTACAGGGTTTTTGGATGAGCAGTTCTTC
.	14	TRBV18	.	TRBJ2-7	CASSSRDGSYEQYF	TGTGCCAGCTCATCCCGGGACGGGTCCTACGAGCAGTACTTC
.	14	TRBV27	.	TRBJ1-4	CASSLLGGREKLFF	TGTGCCAGCAGTTTACTTGGGGGCCGCGAAAAACTGTTTTTT
TRBD1	15	TRBV19	.	TRBJ2-5	CASSINRGLQETQYF	TGTGCCAGTAGTATCAACAGGGGGCTGCAAGAGACCCAGTACTTC
TRBD2	17	TRBV5-1	.	TRBJ2-7	CASSLRSSGASSYEQYF	TGCGCCAGCAGCTTGAGGTCTAGCGGGGCGAGCTCCTACGAGCAGTACTTC
.	15	TRBV7-8	.	TRBJ2-3	CASSLVAGSTDTQYF	TGTGCCAGCAGCTTAGTCGCAGGGAGCACAGATACGCAGTATTTT
TRBD2	18	TRBV2	.	TRBJ2-4	CASSPPPSGRRLGNIQYF	TGTGCCAGCAGCCCACCACCCAGCGGGAGAAGGCTGGGAAACATTCAGTACTTC
.	19	TRBV15	.	TRBJ2-7	CATSRDGVGKGVRSYEQYF	TGTGCCACCAGCAGAGATGGGGTAGGGAAAGGGGTTCGGTCCTACGAGCAGTACTTC
.	14	TRBV5-1	.	TRBJ2-7	CASSLTGRIYEQYF	TGCGCCAGCAGCCTGACAGGGAGGATCTACGAGCAGTACTTC
TRBD2	16	TRBV28	.	TRBJ2-3	CASSLRTSRVTDTQYF	TGTGCCAGCAGTTTACGGACTAGTCGGGTCACAGATACGCAGTATTTT
.	11	TRBV20-1	.	TRBJ2-7	CSAYKDYEQYF	TGCAGTGCTTATAAGGACTACGAGCAGTACTTC
.	14	TRBV5-1	.	TRBJ2-7	CASSLGPPPGEQYF	TGCGCCAGCAGCTTGGGGCCTCCGCCGGGCGAGCAGTACTTC
.	14	TRBV27	.	TRBJ2-3	CASSLSIRTDTQYF	TGTGCCAGCAGTTTATCGATTCGAACAGATACGCAGTATTTT
.	13	TRBV11-3	.	TRBJ2-7	CASSFNRVDEQYF	TGTGCCAGCAGCTTCAACAGGGTGGACGAGCAGTACTTC
.	15	TRBV23-1	few	TRBJ2-1	CASISCVGVYNEQFF	TGCGCCAGCATATCTTGCGTGGGTGTATACAATGAGCAGTTCTTC
TRBD2	19	TRBV29-1	.	TRBJ2-5	CSVAPRFNGASGRLKTQYF	TGCAGCGTTGCCCCGAGATTTAATGGGGCTAGCGGGAGACTAAAGACCCAGTACTTC
TRBD2	15	TRBV18	.	TRBJ2-3	CASSRLSGATDTQYF	TGTGCCAGCTCACGACTCAGCGGGGCCACAGATACGCAGTATTTT
TRBD1	13	TRBV7-6	.	TRBJ1-5	CASRTGTGTPLLF	TGTGCCAGCAGGACCGGGACAGGGACGCCTCTCCTTTTT
TRBD1	15	TRBV5-1	once	TRBJ1-2	CASSLGDSDNYGYTF	TGCGCCAGCAGCTTGGGGGACAGCGACAACTATGGCTACACCTTC
TRBD2	17	TRBV5-1	.	TRBJ2-2	CASSFVAGADRAGELFF	TGCGCCAGCAGCTTCGTAGCGGGGGCCGATCGTGCCGGGGAGCTGTTTTTT
.	14	TRBV9	.	TRBJ2-1	CASSVASSNNEQFF	TGTGCCAGCAGCGTAGCTTCTAGTAACAATGAGCAGTTCTTC
.	12	TRBV9	.	TRBJ1-1	CASSPPVVGAFF	TGTGCCAGCTCTCCTCCTGTTGTTGGAGCTTTCTTT
.	15	TRBV6-1	.	TRBJ2-1	CASSETGVRYNEQFF	TGTGCCAGCAGTGAGACGGGAGTCCGGTACAATGAGCAGTTCTTC